This T cell receptor beta chain was captured by sequencing in a study of T cell responses to AZD1222 COVID-19 vaccine. The germline V gene has CDR1 SNHLY and CDR2 FYNNEI. The V end was cut by 6 bases, the J end by 5 bases, with 13 bases between. The CDR3 covers 14 residues. The assay was immunoSEQ multiplex PCR, and TCRdb's table has in-frame clones only and misses some. The table lists approximately 150,000 clones, roughly 88% of them singletons. The TCR was taken from an adult who received the AZD1222 COVID-19 vaccine. The chain uses TRBV2 and TRBJ2-2, with D hard to call. Sample: peripheral blood, taken 28 days after the second AZD1222 dose. In DNA form, the CDR3 reads TGTGCCAGCAGAGGTCTTTGGGCGACCGGGGAGCTGTTTTTT. The encoded protein is CASRGLWATGELFF.